This is a list of T cell receptor beta chains from one sample in a study of cytomegalovirus exposure and HLA in healthy donors. TCRdb's copy holds only in-frame clones and misses some; the assay was immunoSEQ multiplex PCR. The top ten clones hold about 2.4% of a sample with about 170,000 clones, roughly 80% of them seen once. The sample was PBMCs. Receptor source: a male donor in good health and CMV-seronegative. Each CDR3 is given with its conserved first and last residue. Fields, in order: J gene, V gene, D gene, clone size, CDR3 protein, CDR3 DNA. The D gene is left open where the match is weak. Expanded clones are given a class, and other clones once, few, many or no size at all.

j_call: TRBJ1-3
v_call: TRBV2
d_call: -
clone_size: -
cdr3_aa: CASSERQGTGNTIYF
cdr3_nt: TGTGCCAGCAGTGAACGGCAGGGGACTGGAAACACCATATATTTT

j_call: TRBJ2-3
v_call: TRBV27
d_call: -
clone_size: few
cdr3_aa: CATRQISTDTQYF
cdr3_nt: TGTGCCACACGACAGATTAGCACAGATACGCAGTATTTT

j_call: TRBJ2-7
v_call: TRBV4-1
d_call: -
clone_size: -
cdr3_aa: CASSQEAEVSAYEQYF
cdr3_nt: TGCGCCAGCAGCCAAGAAGCGGAGGTTAGCGCCTACGAGCAGTACTTC

j_call: TRBJ2-3
v_call: TRBV7-3
d_call: TRBD2
clone_size: once
cdr3_aa: CASSVNSGGDKDTQYF
cdr3_nt: TGTGCCAGCAGCGTGAATAGCGGGGGGGATAAAGATACGCAGTATTTT

j_call: TRBJ2-2
v_call: TRBV2
d_call: -
clone_size: -
cdr3_aa: CASTPPGTGELFF
cdr3_nt: TGTGCCAGCACGCCGCCGGGCACCGGGGAGCTGTTTTTT

j_call: TRBJ2-7
v_call: TRBV28
d_call: -
clone_size: -
cdr3_aa: CASSFQNYEQYF
cdr3_nt: TGTGCCAGCAGTTTTCAGAACTACGAGCAGTACTTC

j_call: TRBJ1-5
v_call: TRBV7-2
d_call: TRBD1
clone_size: -
cdr3_aa: CASSLDRGLQPQHF
cdr3_nt: TGTGCCAGCAGCTTGGACAGGGGGCTTCAGCCCCAGCATTTT

j_call: TRBJ1-3
v_call: TRBV5-1
d_call: -
clone_size: few
cdr3_aa: CASSRGRDNSGNTIYF
cdr3_nt: TGCGCCAGCAGCCGGGGCCGGGACAACTCTGGAAACACCATATATTTT

j_call: TRBJ2-3
v_call: TRBV7-3
d_call: TRBD2
clone_size: -
cdr3_aa: CASSPSGGASDTQYF
cdr3_nt: TGTGCCAGCAGCCCTAGCGGGGGGGCATCAGATACGCAGTATTTT

j_call: TRBJ2-3
v_call: TRBV19
d_call: TRBD2
clone_size: -
cdr3_aa: CASSTGTSGSTDTQYF
cdr3_nt: TGTGCCAGTAGTACCGGGACTAGCGGTAGCACAGATACGCAGTATTTT

j_call: TRBJ1-4
v_call: TRBV19
d_call: TRBD1
clone_size: -
cdr3_aa: CASSVGTATTNEKLFF
cdr3_nt: TGTGCCAGTAGTGTCGGGACAGCTACAACTAATGAAAAACTGTTTTTT

j_call: TRBJ2-1
v_call: TRBV6-1
d_call: TRBD1
clone_size: -
cdr3_aa: CASSRDRGFDEQFF
cdr3_nt: TGTGCCAGCAGCCGGGACAGGGGGTTCGATGAGCAGTTCTTC

j_call: TRBJ2-7
v_call: TRBV7-2
d_call: -
clone_size: -
cdr3_aa: CASSLDGEGTYEQYF
cdr3_nt: TGTGCCAGCAGCTTAGACGGGGAAGGAACCTACGAGCAGTACTTC

j_call: TRBJ2-7
v_call: TRBV2
d_call: -
clone_size: -
cdr3_aa: CASSKTIDHEQYF
cdr3_nt: TGTGCCAGCAGTAAGACAATTGACCACGAGCAGTACTTC